In this sample, the clone carrying this TCR beta chain turned up many times. Its specificity is unknown. The data were obtained in a study of read filtering for tumor transcriptome and immune sequencing. Germline CDR1 is LGHDT and CDR2 is YNNKEL (reference sequence). The CDR3 is made up of 13 amino acids. Trimming shortened V by 0 bases and J by 7 bases, and 10 bases separated the two germline ends. This library used approximately 370 ng RNA and molecular barcoded adaptors spanning alpha/delta and beta/gamma chains. TCRdb analysed the reads with MiXCR anew, one entry per CDR3 protein. The sample has about 58,000 distinct CDR3 sequences, around 12% seen once. General study findings and limits: This fraction held mixed bone marrow immune cells after CD138-negative sorting. RNA-seq captured clonotypes less deeply and reliably than IR-seq.

The rearrangement joins TRBV3-1 to TRBJ2-7; D is uncertain. The sequence came from a donor at least 40 years old with multiple myeloma. Sequenced input: a population of CD138-negative cells sorted from bone marrow. This CDR3 reads CASSQEILREQYF. CDR3 bases: TGTGCCAGCAGCCAAGAAATTTTGAGGGAGCAGTACTTC.